This TCR beta chain was recovered during a study of T-cell memory formation after mild COVID-19 (dated by TCRdb to 2020 to 2022). About the study as a whole: TCR sequence clusters from the two donors were found to be largely donor specific. In a couple of donors, T-cell clones that expanded and contracted after mild COVID-19 were followed by sequencing TCRalpha and TCRbeta repertoires longitudinally. The cohort comprised two young, previously healthy adult volunteers, one female and one male.

Via the germline V gene (reference sequence), CDR1 is DFQATT and CDR2 SNEGSKA. The CDR3 sequence holds 15 residues, the cysteine and phenylalanine included. Of the read, only the CDR3 DNA is kept; its 45 bases are in frame from base 1. V ends up 1 base short and J 2 bases short, with an unmatched junction base count of 1. TCRdb shows the sequencer as Illumina NovaSeq 6000. TCRalpha and TCRbeta cDNA libraries were constructed by 5'RACE with constant-segment primers, with sample barcodes and unique molecular identifiers being introduced. Trizol reagent was used to extract RNA from every sample. Library amplification was performed in two PCR steps, and a second sample barcode and Illumina TruSeq adapters were introduced in the second step. Sequencing of the libraries was done on an Illumina NovaSeq, producing 2 x 150 bp paired-end reads. Regarding the original processing steps: Demultiplexing of reads and collapsing into UMI-guided consensus sequences were performed with migec v1.2.7. Using mixcr v2.1.11, UMI consensuses were aligned to TRA and TRB V and J templates and then assembled into clonotypes. Expanded or contracted clonotypes were those called significant by both edgeR and NoisET, with noise models trained on biological replicates. For edgeR calls, the thresholds were a false discovery rate-adjusted p below 0.01 and a log2 fold-change of 1. As an exploratory analysis of dynamics, max-normalized trajectories of the 1000 most abundant clonotypes were examined by PCA with hierarchical clustering. Separately sequenced CD4+ and CD8+ repertoires were used to assign the CD4 or CD8 phenotype of responding clones. TCRdb passed the public sequencing reads through fastp at Q25 and MiXCR, retaining productive beta sequences. For every CDR3 protein sequence, its rows merge into one entry that carries the most common genes and DNA. What appears here as the V and J calls and clone size reflects TCRdb's work, not the paper's. Present in this sample are approximately 300,000 distinct CDR3 sequences, 15% to 20% of which were seen just once. The leading ten clones occupy 22% of the sample.

What the study reported, not specific to this receptor: Balanced CD4/CD8 phenotypes were observed for clones contracting from day 15 to 85, whereas a bias towards CD4+ was observed for a second wave of clones expanding from day 15 to 37. SARS-CoV-2 specificity was not confirmed for the second-wave clones peaking on day 37. Some responding clones were detected in pre-infection memory, suggesting pre-existing cross-reactive memory T cells joined the SARS-CoV-2 response. Contracting CD4+ clones turned up mainly in the CM and EM memory subsets, whereas EMRA was where CD8+ clones were enriched. The study included only a couple of mild cases, and larger cohorts that include severe cases with pre-infection samples were judged to be necessary.

Remarks on this clonotype: There is no known antigen for this receptor. No base qualities exist here, and no much larger clone lies one base off it.

Ficoll-Paque density gradient centrifugation was used to isolate PBMCs. The chain couples TRBV20-1 to TRBJ2-2; TRBD2 fits 10 bases in the junction. The source of this sequence is a man between 18 and 29 years old who had mild COVID-19 (a few samples of this study predate the infection). The sample titles of this study are shuffled in the database, so cell type and time point are left out; the donor was told from shared clones. Sequenced input: PBMCs or a T cell subset sorted from them (not recorded which). The CDR3 is CSARGLAGNTGELFF. The DNA sequence reads TGCAGTGCTAGAGGACTAGCGGGTAACACCGGGGAGCTGTTTTTT.